The 17 T cell receptor beta chains presented below share a single source sample, sequenced in a study of response to subunit inactivated influenza vaccine. TCRdb reanalysed the RT-PCR reads using MiXCR and keeps one entry per CDR3 protein. The sample carries 450,000 to 600,000 distinct CDR3 sequences, 16% recorded once. The sample was CD4+ T cells sorted from PBMCs, taken 23 to 25 months after vaccination. The receptor source for this set is a man between 50 and 69 years old who received an inactivated influenza vaccine.

The V and J genes are TRBV7-3 and TRBJ2-5; the match to TRBD1 covers 7 bases. The junction had 7 bases not matched to a gene; V was cut back by 5 bases and J by 4 bases. This CDR3 comprises 14 residues. Per the germline V gene, CDR1 is SGHTA and CDR2 is FQGTGA. CDR3 nucleotide sequence: TGTGCCAGCAGCCTGGACAGGAGCTCAGAGACCCAGTACTTC. The encoded protein is CASSLDRSSETQYF.

This clonotype was detected many times. The rearrangement joins TRBV12-3 or TRBV12-4 to TRBJ2-1, with 7 bases that match TRBD2. The CDR3 has 17 amino acids. Losses at the gene ends were 1 base for V and 7 bases for J; bases not matched to a gene: 13. The CDR3 bases are TGTGCCAGCAGTTTAGTCAAGGGGCGCGGGAGCGGGAATGAGCAGTTCTTC. Amino acids: CASSLVKGRGSGNEQFF.

DNA for the CDR3: TGTGCCAGCAGCCAAGAAATAAAATGGGCCTCCTCGGGCTACACCTTC. Translating it yields CASSQEIKWASSGYTF. This chain joins TRBV3-1 and TRBJ1-2; the D is unclear. V dropped 0 bases and J dropped 8 bases, with 19 bases sitting between them. Germline values: CDR1 LGHDT, CDR2 YNNKEL (reference sequence). This CDR3 spans 16 amino acids.

The gene calls are TRBV4-3 and TRBJ2-1; 8 bases line up with TRBD2. Germline CDR1 is LGHNA and CDR2 is YSLEER. V lost 0 bases to trimming and J lost 6 bases; unmatched junction nucleotides: 7. CDR3 length: 16 residues. CDR3 protein: CASSQERSLAGNEQFF. As DNA, the CDR3 is TGCGCCAGCAGCCAAGAAAGGAGTCTAGCGGGCAATGAGCAGTTCTTC.

This CDR3 reads CAVDRGYEQYF. The CDR3 DNA reads as TGTGCCGTTGACAGGGGTTACGAGCAGTACTTC. This chain connects TRBV10-3 to TRBJ2-7; 8 positions agree with TRBD1. Germline CDR1 and CDR2: ENHRY and SYGVKD. The CDR3 extends over 11 amino acids. The V gene end was trimmed by 11 bases and the J gene end by 4 bases; junction bases not matched to a gene: 4.

There are a few counts of this clonotype. This rearrangement joins TRBV29-1 to TRBJ2-4; a possible D gene is TRBD1 (6 bases). In germline, CDR1 is SQVTM, CDR2 ANQGSEA. The CDR3 length is 13 residues. The V end lost 1 base, the J end lost 9 bases, and 13 bases lay between the germline ends. For the CDR3, the DNA is TGCAGCGTTGAAGTGGCAGGGGCTGGCATTCAGTACTTC. Residues: CSVEVAGAGIQYF.

This clonotype was counted only a few times. The V gene is TRBV15, the J gene TRBJ2-3, with TRBD1 as a possible D gene (5 bases). V was cut by 5 bases and J by 6 bases, with 15 bases left in between. The CDR3 loop spans 14 amino acids. CDR1 LNHNV and CDR2 YYDKDF come from the germline V gene (reference sequence). CDR3: CATSGLGRPDTQYF. For the CDR3, the DNA is TGTGCCACCAGCGGGTTGGGGCGACCGGATACGCAGTATTTT.

This clonotype was observed many times. The chain joins TRBV28 to TRBJ2-1, with TRBD2 as a possible D gene (5 bases). Trimming removed 1 base from V and 10 bases from J, with 8 bases in between. Germline lookup yields CDR1 MDHEN and CDR2 SYDVKM. CDR3 length: 12 amino acids. CDR3: CASSLSQREQFF. DNA of the CDR3: TGTGCCAGCAGTTTATCACAGCGGGAGCAGTTCTTC.

In this sample, this clonotype turned up many times. V and J are TRBV20-1 and TRBJ2-3; 11 nucleotides match TRBD2. The V and J ends lost 4 bases and 5 bases, in that order; junction bases with no gene match: 8. The CDR3 contains 15 residues. The germline V gene encodes CDR1 DFQATT and CDR2 SNEGSKA (reference sequence). CDR3 bases: TGCAGTGCTATTGAGACTAGCGGGATCCTAGATACGCAGTATTTT. It yields the protein CSAIETSGILDTQYF.

This clonotype was detected only a few times. The gene calls are TRBV12-3 or TRBV12-4 and TRBJ1-1; 9 bases are shared with TRBD1. Germline trimming cut 6 bases from V and 13 bases from J; bases unmatched to any gene: 9. This CDR3 region has 12 residues. CDR3 protein: CASRDPPGQGFF. Here the CDR3 DNA reads TGTGCCAGCAGGGACCCGCCGGGACAGGGTTTCTTT.

A few counts support this clonotype. The chain recombines TRBV12-3 or TRBV12-4 with TRBJ2-3; TRBD2 matches at 8 bases. This CDR3 region has 15 residues. V lost 3 bases and J lost 3; bases outside the gene matches: 5. CDR3 nucleotides: TGTGCCAGCAGTTTTAGCGGGGTGGGGACAGATACGCAGTATTTT. Translating gives CASSFSGVGTDTQYF.

This chain uses TRBV7-8 with TRBJ1-3; D unclear. V lost 0 bases and J 5 bases, leaving 11 bases between the germline ends. Per the germline V gene, CDR1 is SGHVS and CDR2 is FQNEAQ. The CDR3 consists of 15 residues. Here the CDR3 reads CASSLAQESRNTIYF. The CDR3 DNA sequence: TGTGCCAGCAGCTTAGCCCAGGAGTCGAGAAACACCATATATTTT.

This clonotype was observed a handful of times. The chain links TRBV6-1 to TRBJ2-7, with D perhaps matching TRBD1 or TRBD2 (5 bases each). CDR3 length: 14 amino acids. V was trimmed by 6 bases and J by 4 bases, leaving 16 bases between them. CDR1 and CDR2 from the germline V gene are MNHNS and SASEGT. The CDR3 DNA reads TGTGCCAGCAGGCGATCCGGGACCTCATACGAGCAGTACTTC. Its translation is CASRRSGTSYEQYF.

The chain has TRBV4-2 and TRBJ2-7, with D unresolved. The CDR3 sequence is 15 residues long. V lost 0 bases and J lost 0, with 9 bases in between. Germline assignment: CDR1 LGHNA and CDR2 YNFKEQ. In nucleotides, the CDR3 is TGTGCCAGCAGCCAAGATCGTCAGGCCTCCTACGAGCAGTACTTC. It specifies CASSQDRQASYEQYF.

Ten or more counts support this clonotype. The chain combines TRBV12-3 or TRBV12-4 with TRBJ1-5, with a possible D match to TRBD1 (5 bases). Trimming removed 7 bases from V and 7 bases from J, with 14 bases in between. The CDR3 runs 13 residues. DNA for the CDR3: TGTGCCAGCAACCTGGGGCTGGAGCAGCCCCAGCATTTT. Residues: CASNLGLEQPQHF.

This clonotype was recorded a few times. The chain joins TRBV11-1 to TRBJ2-3; 10 nucleotides match TRBD2. Losses at the gene ends were 7 bases for V and 5 bases for J; bases not matched to a gene: 18. This CDR3 region has 18 residues. Germline loops: CDR1 SGHAT, CDR2 FQDESV (reference sequence). This chain's CDR3 is CASTPPLRVAGGGDTQYF. CDR3 sequence (DNA): TGTGCCAGCACCCCACCCTTGAGAGTAGCGGGGGGTGGAGATACGCAGTATTTT.

This sequence joins TRBV6-2 or TRBV6-3 and TRBJ2-1, with D perhaps assigned TRBD1 or TRBD2 (5 bases each). Trimming took 5 bases from V and 7 from J, leaving 12 bases between them. Germline values: CDR1 MNHEY, CDR2 SVGEGT. The CDR3 contains 13 residues. The CDR3 sequence: CASSQGTTNEQFF. CDR3 DNA: TGTGCCAGCAGTCAAGGGACCACAAATGAGCAGTTCTTC.